This TCR beta chain was captured in a study of neoadjuvant nivolumab and ipilimumab in lung cancer. With V trimmed by 4 bases and J by 4 bases, 7 bases remained unmatched. The CDR3 runs 15 residues. Germline loops: CDR1 SGHAT, CDR2 FQNNGV. Study-wide results and caveats: Pretherapy blood TCR richness correlated positively with resected tumor richness.

Remarks on this clone: Its antigen remains unknown.

Data came from immunoSEQ multiplex PCR; TCRdb stores just in-frame clones and leaves some out. The sample includes some 5,000 clones, about nine tenths of them seen just once. The sample in question was blood, obtained after neoadjuvant nivolumab, alone or with ipilimumab, at or shortly before surgery. The rearrangement uses TRBV11-2 and TRBJ2-3; 8 bases are a match to TRBD2. The receptor was derived from an adult with non-small cell lung cancer. Some clones in this sample may be carry-over from other donors' samples. CDR3 protein: CASSSSAGGADTQYF. CDR3 nucleotide sequence: TGTGCCAGCAGCTCATCTGCGGGAGGCGCAGATACGCAGTATTTT.